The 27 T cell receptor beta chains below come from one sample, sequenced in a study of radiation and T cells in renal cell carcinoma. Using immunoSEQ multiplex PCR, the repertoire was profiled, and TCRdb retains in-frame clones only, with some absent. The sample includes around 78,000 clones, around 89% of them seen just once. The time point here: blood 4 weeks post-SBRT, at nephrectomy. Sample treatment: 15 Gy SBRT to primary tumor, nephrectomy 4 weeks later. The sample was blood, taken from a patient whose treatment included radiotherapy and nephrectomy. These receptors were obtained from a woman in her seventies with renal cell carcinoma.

This CDR3 is CASSQDQENDQPQHF. CDR3 bases: TGTGCCAGCTCGCAGGACCAGGAAAACGATCAGCCCCAGCATTTT. The chain links TRBV6-5 to TRBJ1-5; D not resolved. Germline assignment: CDR1 MNHEY and CDR2 SVGAGI. V shed 8 bases and J shed 5 bases, with 19 bases lying between them. The CDR3 spans 15 residues.

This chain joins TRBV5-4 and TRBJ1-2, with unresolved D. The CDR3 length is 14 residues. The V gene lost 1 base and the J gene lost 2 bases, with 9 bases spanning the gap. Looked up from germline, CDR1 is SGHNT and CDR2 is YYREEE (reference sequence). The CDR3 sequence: CASSLKKQNYGYTF. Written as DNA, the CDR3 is TGTGCCAGCAGCTTGAAAAAACAGAACTATGGCTACACCTTC.

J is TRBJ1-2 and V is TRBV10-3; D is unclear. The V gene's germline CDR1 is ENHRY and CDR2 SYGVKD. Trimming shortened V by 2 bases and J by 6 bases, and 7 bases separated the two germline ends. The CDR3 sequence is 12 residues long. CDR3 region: CAISERSNGYTF. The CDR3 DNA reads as TGTGCCATCAGTGAGAGAAGCAATGGCTACACCTTC.

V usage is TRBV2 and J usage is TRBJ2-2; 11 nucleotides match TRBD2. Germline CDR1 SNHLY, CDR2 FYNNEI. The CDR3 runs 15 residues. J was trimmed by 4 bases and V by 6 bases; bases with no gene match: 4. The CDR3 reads CASRRLAGSTGELFF. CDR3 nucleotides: TGTGCCAGCAGAAGACTAGCGGGGTCCACCGGGGAGCTGTTTTTT.

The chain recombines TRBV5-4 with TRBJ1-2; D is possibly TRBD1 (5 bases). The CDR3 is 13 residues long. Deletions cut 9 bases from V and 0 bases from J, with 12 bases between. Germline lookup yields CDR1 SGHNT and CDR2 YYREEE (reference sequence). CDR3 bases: TGTGCCACAGCGGGGGAGACTAACTATGGCTACACCTTC. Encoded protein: CATAGETNYGYTF.

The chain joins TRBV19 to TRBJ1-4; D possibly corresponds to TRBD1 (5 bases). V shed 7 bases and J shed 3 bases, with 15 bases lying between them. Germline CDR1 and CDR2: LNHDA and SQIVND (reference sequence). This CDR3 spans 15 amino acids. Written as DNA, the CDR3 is TGTGCCAGTACCTCTATGTGGGGCGCTAATGAAAAACTGTTTTTT. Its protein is CASTSMWGANEKLFF.

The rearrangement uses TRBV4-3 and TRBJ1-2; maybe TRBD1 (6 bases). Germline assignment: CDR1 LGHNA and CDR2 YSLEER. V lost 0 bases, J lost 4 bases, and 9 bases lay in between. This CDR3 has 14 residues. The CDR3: CASSQDYRAYGYTF. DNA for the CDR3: TGCGCCAGCAGCCAAGATTACAGGGCCTATGGCTACACCTTC.

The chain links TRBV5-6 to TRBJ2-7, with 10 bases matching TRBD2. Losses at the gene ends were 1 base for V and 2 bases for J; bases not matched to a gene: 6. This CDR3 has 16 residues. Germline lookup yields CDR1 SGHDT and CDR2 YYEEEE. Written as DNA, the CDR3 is TGTGCCAGCAGCTTGAGTGGTAGCGGGGGGCCCTACGAGCAGTACTTC. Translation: CASSLSGSGGPYEQYF.

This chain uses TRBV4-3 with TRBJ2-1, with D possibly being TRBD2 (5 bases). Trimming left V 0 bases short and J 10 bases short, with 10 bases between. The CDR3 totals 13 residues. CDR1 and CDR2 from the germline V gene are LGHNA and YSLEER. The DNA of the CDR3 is TGCGCCAGCAGCCAAGACTCCACGGGGGAGCAGTTCTTC. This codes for CASSQDSTGEQFF.

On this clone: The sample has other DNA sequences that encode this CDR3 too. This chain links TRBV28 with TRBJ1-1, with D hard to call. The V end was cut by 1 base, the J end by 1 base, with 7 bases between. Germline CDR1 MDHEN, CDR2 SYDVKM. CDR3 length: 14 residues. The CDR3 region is CASSLSKPNTEAFF. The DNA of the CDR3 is TGTGCCAGCAGTTTATCCAAGCCGAACACTGAAGCTTTCTTT.

CDR3 nucleotides: TGTGCCAGCAGCACTAGACAGGGTGGGGAAGAGCAGTACTTC. Translated: CASSTRQGGEEQYF. The rearrangement links TRBV9 to TRBJ2-7, with 7 bases lining up with TRBD1. V shed 4 bases and J 7 bases; nucleotides not matched to a gene: 11. This CDR3 spans 14 amino acids. Germline V gene lookup returns CDR1 SGDLS and CDR2 YYNGEE.

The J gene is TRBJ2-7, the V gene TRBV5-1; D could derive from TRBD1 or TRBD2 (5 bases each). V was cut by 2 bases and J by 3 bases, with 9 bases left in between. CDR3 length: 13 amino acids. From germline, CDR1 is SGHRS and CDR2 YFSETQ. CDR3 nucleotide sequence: TGCGCCAGCAGCTTAGGGGAGTACTACGAGCAGTACTTC. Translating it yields CASSLGEYYEQYF. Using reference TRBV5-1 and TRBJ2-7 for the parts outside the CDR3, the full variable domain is KAGVTQTPRYLIKTRGQQVTLSCSPISGHRSVSWYQQTPGQGLQFLFEYFSETQRNKGNFPGRFSGRQFSNSRSEMNVSTLELGDSALYLCASSLGEYYEQYFGPGTRLTVT.

CDR3 nucleotides: TGTGCCAGCTGGGAAAACCAGGGTTTAGCTGAAGCTTTCTTT. Its translation is CASWENQGLAEAFF. The chain has TRBV19 and TRBJ1-1; possibly TRBD1 for D (5 bases). Trimming shortened V by 9 bases and J by 6 bases, and 20 bases separated the two germline ends. CDR1 LNHDA and CDR2 SQIVND come from the germline V gene (reference sequence). The CDR3 has 14 amino acids.

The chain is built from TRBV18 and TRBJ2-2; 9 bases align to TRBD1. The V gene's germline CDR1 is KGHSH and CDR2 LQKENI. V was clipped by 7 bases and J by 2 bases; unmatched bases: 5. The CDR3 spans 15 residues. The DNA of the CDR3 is TGTGCCAGCTTTCCGGGACAGGGAAACACCGGGGAGCTGTTTTTT. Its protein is CASFPGQGNTGELFF.

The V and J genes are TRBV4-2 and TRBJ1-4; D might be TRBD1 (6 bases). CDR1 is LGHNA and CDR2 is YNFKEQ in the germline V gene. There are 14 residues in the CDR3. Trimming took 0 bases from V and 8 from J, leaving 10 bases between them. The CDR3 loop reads CASSQEGGGEKLFF. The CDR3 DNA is TGTGCCAGCAGCCAAGAGGGAGGGGGGGAAAAACTGTTTTTT.

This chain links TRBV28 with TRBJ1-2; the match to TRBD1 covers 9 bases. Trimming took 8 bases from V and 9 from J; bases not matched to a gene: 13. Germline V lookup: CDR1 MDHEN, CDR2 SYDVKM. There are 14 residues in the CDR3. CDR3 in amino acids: CASLTGGTGNSYTF. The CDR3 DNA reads TGTGCCAGCCTTACGGGCGGGACAGGGAATAGCTACACCTTC.

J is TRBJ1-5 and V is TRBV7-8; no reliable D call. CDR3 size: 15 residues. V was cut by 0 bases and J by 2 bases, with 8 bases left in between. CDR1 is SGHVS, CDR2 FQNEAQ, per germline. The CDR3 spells CASSLALAGNQPQHF. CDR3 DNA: TGTGCCAGCAGCTTAGCATTGGCCGGCAATCAGCCCCAGCATTTT. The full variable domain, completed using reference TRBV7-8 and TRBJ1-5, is GAGVSQSPRYKVAKRGQDVALRCDPISGHVSLFWYQQALGQGPEFLTYFQNEAQLDKSGLPSDRFFAERPEGSVSTLKIQRTQQEDSAVYLCASSLALAGNQPQHFGDGTRLSIL.

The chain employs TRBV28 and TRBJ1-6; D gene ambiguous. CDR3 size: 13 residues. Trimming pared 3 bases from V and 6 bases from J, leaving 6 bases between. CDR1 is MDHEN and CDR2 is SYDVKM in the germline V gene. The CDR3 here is CASSLLGNSPLHF. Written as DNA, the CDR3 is TGTGCCAGCAGTTTGCTCGGTAATTCACCCCTCCACTTT.

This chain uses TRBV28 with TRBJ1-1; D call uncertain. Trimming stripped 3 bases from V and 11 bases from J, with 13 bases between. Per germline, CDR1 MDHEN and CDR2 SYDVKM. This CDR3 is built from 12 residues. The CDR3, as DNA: TGTGCCAGCAGTTTCAGGCGGGCTGGGGCTTTCTTT. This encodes CASSFRRAGAFF.

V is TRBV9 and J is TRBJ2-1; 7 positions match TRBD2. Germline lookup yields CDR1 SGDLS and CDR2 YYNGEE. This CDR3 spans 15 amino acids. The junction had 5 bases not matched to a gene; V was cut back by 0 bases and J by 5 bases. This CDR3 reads CASSVESRGDNEQFF. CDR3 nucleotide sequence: TGTGCCAGCAGCGTAGAATCCCGGGGGGACAATGAGCAGTTCTTC.

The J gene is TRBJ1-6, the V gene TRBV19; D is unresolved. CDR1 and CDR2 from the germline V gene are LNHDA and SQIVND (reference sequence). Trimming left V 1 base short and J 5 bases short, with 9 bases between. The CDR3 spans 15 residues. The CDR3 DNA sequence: TGTGCCAGTAGTATAGGGGGAGAACATAATTCACCCCTCCACTTT. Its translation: CASSIGGEHNSPLHF.

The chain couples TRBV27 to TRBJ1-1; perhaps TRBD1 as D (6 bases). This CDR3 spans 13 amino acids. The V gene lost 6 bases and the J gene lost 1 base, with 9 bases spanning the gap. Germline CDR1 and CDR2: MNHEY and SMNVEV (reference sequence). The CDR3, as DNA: TGTGCCAGCAGAGGAGGGGGGAACACTGAAGCTTTCTTT. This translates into CASRGGGNTEAFF.

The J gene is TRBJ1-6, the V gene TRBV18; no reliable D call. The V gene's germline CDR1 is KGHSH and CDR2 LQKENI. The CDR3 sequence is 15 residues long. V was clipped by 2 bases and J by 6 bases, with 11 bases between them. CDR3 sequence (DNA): TGTGCCAGCTCACCATCTGGCGGGCTTAATTCACCCCTCCACTTT. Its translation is CASSPSGGLNSPLHF.

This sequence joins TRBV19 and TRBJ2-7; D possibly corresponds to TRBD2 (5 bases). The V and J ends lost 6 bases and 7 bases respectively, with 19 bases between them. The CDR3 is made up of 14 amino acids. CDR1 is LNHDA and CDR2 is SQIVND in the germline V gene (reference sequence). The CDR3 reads CASRADVPSGEQYF. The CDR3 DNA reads TGTGCCAGTAGGGCTGACGTCCCCTCGGGAGAGCAGTACTTC.

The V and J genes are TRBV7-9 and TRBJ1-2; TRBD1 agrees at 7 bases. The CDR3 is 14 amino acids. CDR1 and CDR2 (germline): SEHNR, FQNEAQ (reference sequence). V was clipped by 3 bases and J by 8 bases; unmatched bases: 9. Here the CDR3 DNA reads TGTGCCAGCAGCTTTGGACAGGAGAGTGTGGGCTACACCTTC. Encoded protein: CASSFGQESVGYTF.

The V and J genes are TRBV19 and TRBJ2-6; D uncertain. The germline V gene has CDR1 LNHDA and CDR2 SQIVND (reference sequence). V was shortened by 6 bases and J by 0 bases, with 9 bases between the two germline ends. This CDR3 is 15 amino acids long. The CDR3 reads CASSPSNSGANVLTF. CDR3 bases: TGTGCCAGTAGCCCAAGTAACTCTGGGGCCAACGTCCTGACTTTC.

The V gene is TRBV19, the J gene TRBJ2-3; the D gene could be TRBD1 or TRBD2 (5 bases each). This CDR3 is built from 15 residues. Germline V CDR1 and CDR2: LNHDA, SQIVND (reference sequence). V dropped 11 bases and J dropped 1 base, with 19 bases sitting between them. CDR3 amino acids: CAGQTMGTGTDTQYF. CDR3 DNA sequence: TGTGCCGGCCAAACAATGGGGACGGGCACAGATACGCAGTATTTT.